Following are 23 T cell receptor beta chains from one sample sequenced in a study of cytomegalovirus exposure and HLA in healthy donors. With 60 Vbeta and 13 Jbeta primers, the PCR was carried out. Assay used: immunoSEQ multiplex PCR; TCRdb lists only in-frame clones, some missing. Among hundreds of thousands of clones listed, just under 80% were seen once. Input material: PBMCs. The receptors stem from a boy younger than 18 in good health and CMV-seronegative.

This clone was seen a few times. The chain uses TRBV11-3 and TRBJ2-7; no firm D call. Trimming left V 2 bases short and J 6 bases short, with 11 bases between. The CDR3 contains 13 residues. Germline lookup yields CDR1 SGHNT and CDR2 YENEEA. The CDR3, as DNA: TGTGCCAGCAGCTTAAATCCTCCGGGCGAGCAGTACTTC. Translated, it gives CASSLNPPGEQYF.

The CDR3 nucleotides are TGTGCCAGCAGCTCCCCCCGCCTTCGCAGGGAAGGCTACACCTTC. Translating gives CASSSPRLRREGYTF. The V gene is TRBV11-2, the J gene TRBJ1-2; perhaps TRBD1 as D (5 bases). The V gene lost 4 bases and the J gene lost 8 bases, with 20 bases spanning the gap. The CDR3 is 15 residues long. From germline, CDR1 is SGHAT and CDR2 FQNNGV.

The V call is TRBV5-4, the J call TRBJ2-7, with 9 bases that match TRBD2. The length of the CDR3 is 15 residues. CDR1 and CDR2 (germline): SGHNT, YYREEE (reference sequence). Trimming removed 7 bases from V and 5 bases from J; junction bases left unmatched: 13. The CDR3 is CASASVAGEDHEQYF. The CDR3 bases are TGTGCCAGCGCGTCAGTAGCGGGAGAGGACCACGAGCAGTACTTC.

This clone has only a few counts. V usage is TRBV29-1 and J usage is TRBJ1-2; D unresolved. Germline-derived CDR1 and CDR2 are SQVTM and ANQGSEA. The germline V and J ends were trimmed by 3 bases and 5 bases, with 10 bases remaining between them. CDR3 length equals 12 residues. CDR3 protein: CSVEVGFYGYTF. The CDR3 DNA reads TGCAGCGTTGAGGTGGGCTTTTATGGCTACACCTTC.

The chain combines TRBV27 with TRBJ2-3, with a tentative D call TRBD2 (5 bases). The CDR3 consists of 13 residues. Trimming shortened V by 5 bases and J by 4 bases, and 10 bases separated the two germline ends. CDR1 is MNHEY, CDR2 SMNVEV, per germline (reference sequence). CDR3 loop: CASSQGLSDTQYF. As DNA, the CDR3 is TGTGCCAGCAGTCAAGGACTCTCAGATACGCAGTATTTT.

The chain has TRBV7-8 and TRBJ1-5, with D maybe TRBD1 (6 bases). The CDR3 loop spans 13 amino acids. The V and J ends lost 5 bases and 7 bases respectively, with 12 bases between them. Germline V gene data show CDR1 as SGHVS and CDR2 as FQNEAQ. CDR3 coding DNA: TGTGCCAGCAGCGAGTGGACAGAACAGCCCCAGCATTTT. Its translation: CASSEWTEQPQHF.

V usage is TRBV5-4 and J usage is TRBJ2-7; a weak D match, TRBD2 (6 bases). Trimming shortened V by 3 bases and J by 4 bases, and 14 bases separated the two germline ends. This CDR3 contains 14 residues. Germline CDR1 SGHNT, CDR2 YYREEE (reference sequence). CDR3 protein: CASSSSAGSYEQYF. For the CDR3, the DNA is TGTGCCAGCAGCTCCTCAGCGGGTTCGTACGAGCAGTACTTC.

The chain combines TRBV11-3 with TRBJ2-5; 16 positions match TRBD2. V lost 5 bases, J lost 0 bases, and 3 bases stayed unmatched. CDR3 length: 17 amino acids. From germline, CDR1 is SGHNT and CDR2 YENEEA. CDR3 DNA sequence: TGTGCCAGCAGCCTGGGACTAGCGGGGGGGTACCAAGAGACCCAGTACTTC. It translates to CASSLGLAGGYQETQYF.

On this clone: Other DNA sequences in the sample encode the same CDR3. V gene TRBV19 combines with J gene TRBJ2-7; 7 bases match TRBD2. V trimming: 6 bases; J trimming: 0 bases; junction bases outside the gene matches: 5. CDR1 is LNHDA and CDR2 is SQIVND in the germline V gene (reference sequence). CDR3 length: 14 residues. In DNA form, the CDR3 reads TGTGCCAGTAGACCGGGGGGATCCTCCTACGAGCAGTACTTC. Encoded protein: CASRPGGSSYEQYF.

The chain is built from TRBV9 and TRBJ2-7, with 10 nucleotides matching TRBD2. Germline CDR1 and CDR2: SGDLS and YYNGEE. The ends lost 0 bases at V and 7 bases at J; junction bases unmatched: 10. The CDR3 totals 16 residues. CDR3 sequence reads: CASSVAKGAGGGEQYF. Written as DNA, the CDR3 is TGTGCCAGCAGCGTAGCTAAAGGAGCGGGGGGGGGAGAGCAGTACTTC. Based on the CDR3 plus reference TRBV9 and TRBJ2-7, the full variable domain is DSGVTQTPKHLITATGQRVTLRCSPRSGDLSVYWYQQSLDQGLQFLIQYYNGEERAKGNILERFSAQQFPDLHSELNLSSLELGDSALYFCASSVAKGAGGGEQYFGPGTRLTVT.

This chain connects TRBV5-6 to TRBJ2-7, with no clear D. Germline V lookup: CDR1 SGHDT, CDR2 YYEEEE. This CDR3 region has 13 residues. With 5 bases removed from V and 1 base from J, the gap between germline ends came to 10 bases. CDR3 sequence (DNA): TGTGCCAGCAGGTCCCAGATTTCCTACGAGCAGTACTTC. Its protein is CASRSQISYEQYF.

This chain uses TRBV6-5 with TRBJ2-7; TRBD2 matches at 12 bases. The CDR3 loop spans 15 amino acids. Trimming removed 6 bases from V and 3 bases from J; junction bases left unmatched: 6. In germline, CDR1 is MNHEY, CDR2 SVGAGI. The CDR3 reads CASRPSGRVSYEQYF. Written as DNA, the CDR3 is TGTGCCAGCAGGCCTAGCGGGAGGGTAAGCTACGAGCAGTACTTC.

This clone was observed a handful of times. The rearrangement uses TRBV7-6 and TRBJ1-5; the match to TRBD1 covers 9 bases. V was clipped by 2 bases and J by 6 bases; unmatched bases: 5. Looked up from germline, CDR1 is SGHVS and CDR2 is FNYEAQ. This CDR3 comprises 15 residues. Here the CDR3 DNA reads TGTGCCAGCAGCTTATACAGGGGGCTTGGTCAGCCCCAGCATTTT. It codes for CASSLYRGLGQPQHF. The entire variable domain, with the rest obtained from reference TRBV7-6 and TRBJ1-5, is as follows: GAGVSQSPRYKVTKRGQDVALRCDPISGHVSLYWYRQALGQGPEFLTYFNYEAQQDKSGLPNDRFSAERPEGSISTLTIQRTEQRDSAMYRCASSLYRGLGQPQHFGDGTRLSIL.

DNA of the CDR3: TGCAGCGTGGGGGCCTGGGGGGGGCTGACGAACACTGAAGCTTTCTTT. It codes for CSVGAWGGLTNTEAFF. The chain couples TRBV29-1 to TRBJ1-1; TRBD1 is a possible D gene (6 bases). Germline V gene data show CDR1 as SQVTM and CDR2 as ANQGSEA. Trimming shortened V by 6 bases and J by 1 base, and 21 bases separated the two germline ends. CDR3 size: 16 residues.

V and J are TRBV13 and TRBJ1-2; TRBD1 aligns across 9 bases. Germline CDR1 and CDR2: PRHDT and FYEKMQ (reference sequence). The CDR3 spans 15 residues. V lost 4 bases and J lost 4; bases outside the gene matches: 7. CDR3 bases: TGTGCCAGCAGCTATGGGACAGGGAACGGCTATGGCTACACCTTC. Protein: CASSYGTGNGYGYTF.

The chain is built from TRBV27 and TRBJ1-1; 7 bases agree with TRBD1. Germline lookup yields CDR1 MNHEY and CDR2 SMNVEV (reference sequence). V gave up 4 bases and J gave up 1 base; unmatched junction bases: 15. The CDR3 extends over 18 amino acids. CDR3 DNA sequence: TGTGCCAGCAGTTCAGAGACAGGGAGGCCCATATGGAACACTGAAGCTTTCTTT. Protein: CASSSETGRPIWNTEAFF.

The chain links TRBV7-2 to TRBJ2-1, with 9 bases fitting TRBD2. After removal of 1 base from V and 3 bases from J, the junction contained 4 bases not matched to a gene. The CDR3 covers 16 residues. Germline V CDR1 and CDR2: SGHTA, FQGNSA. CDR3 in DNA: TGTGCCAGCAGCTTAGTGGGCGGGGGGGTCTACAATGAGCAGTTCTTC. This sequence encodes CASSLVGGGVYNEQFF.

This clone has a handful of counts. The genes are TRBV6-5 and TRBJ1-1, with a weak D call TRBD1 (5 bases). Trimming pared 8 bases from V and 6 bases from J, leaving 10 bases between. CDR1 and CDR2 (germline): MNHEY, SVGAGI. The CDR3 loop spans 11 amino acids. The CDR3 region has the DNA TGTGCCAGCCGCTACAGGTCTGAAGCTTTCTTT. It codes for CASRYRSEAFF.

This clone was recorded a few times. J is TRBJ2-5 and V is TRBV9; 9 positions match TRBD2. The V gene end was trimmed by 1 base and the J gene end by 5 bases; junction bases not matched to a gene: 6. Germline-derived CDR1 and CDR2 are SGDLS and YYNGEE. The CDR3 is 15 residues long. CDR3 DNA sequence: TGTGCCAGCAGCGTAAGCGGGGGGCAAGGGGAGACCCAGTACTTC. Translation: CASSVSGGQGETQYF.

V and J are TRBV30 and TRBJ2-5; 7 nucleotides line up with TRBD1. The J call could be wrong; TRBJ2-7 is a better fit for the DNA end. This CDR3 is 12 amino acids long. Germline lookup yields CDR1 GTSNPN and CDR2 SVGIG (reference sequence). CDR3 sequence: CAWTPGGYEQYF. Here the CDR3 DNA reads TGTGCCTGGACCCCAGGGGGCTACGAGCAGTACTTC.

J is TRBJ2-1 and V is TRBV7-6, with 7 bases identical to TRBD1. Germline CDR1 SGHVS, CDR2 FNYEAQ. This CDR3 contains 17 residues. Trimming at V came to 3 bases and at J to 0 bases, leaving 8 bases not matched to a gene. The DNA for the CDR3 is TGTGCCAGCAGCTTGCGTTCCGGGACAGTCTCCTACAATGAGCAGTTCTTC. Its translation is CASSLRSGTVSYNEQFF.

V usage is TRBV11-2 and J usage is TRBJ2-2; D gene uncertain. This CDR3 is built from 12 residues. V was clipped by 3 bases and J by 6 bases, with 5 bases between them. The germline V gene encodes CDR1 SGHAT and CDR2 FQNNGV. The CDR3, as DNA: TGTGCCAGCAGCTTTCAGTCCGGGGAGCTGTTTTTT. It translates to CASSFQSGELFF.

Here the CDR3 reads CASRTEHRAGELFF. CDR3 coding DNA: TGCGCCAGCCGTACGGAGCATAGAGCCGGGGAGCTGTTTTTT. V usage is TRBV5-1 and J usage is TRBJ2-2; D unclear. The CDR3 consists of 14 residues. V was clipped by 7 bases and J by 6 bases, with 16 bases between them. In germline, CDR1 is SGHRS, CDR2 YFSETQ.